Below, 2 T cell receptor beta chains from the same sample are listed, as sequenced in a study of blood T cells in healthy people across ages. Primers used in a second PCR of about 6 to 11 cycles were a sample-barcoded 5' primer and a J-beta primer mix. MiXCR, applied by TCRdb to the 5' RACE reads, yields one record per CDR3 protein. Here the sample spans about 730,000 distinct CDR3 sequences, 35% to 45% being singletons. Sequencing was carried out using blood. The source is a woman aged 55-69 years in good health.

This chain uses TRBV6-2 or TRBV6-3 with TRBJ2-6; D is unclear. Germline loops: CDR1 MNHEY, CDR2 SVGEGT. V gave up 7 bases and J gave up 2 bases, with 6 bases separating them. This CDR3 comprises 13 residues. The chain's CDR3 is CASTSAGANVLTF. Written as DNA, the CDR3 is TGTGCCAGCACCTCGGCTGGGGCCAACGTCCTGACTTTC.

The chain recombines TRBV28 with TRBJ1-5; D is unclear. The CDR3 sequence is 17 residues long. Deletions cut 3 bases from V and 9 bases from J, with 24 bases between. Germline CDR1 is MDHEN and CDR2 is SYDVKM. In DNA form, the CDR3 reads TGTGCCAGCAGTTTCCCCCCTCAATCTGGGCGGATGGGGCCCCAGCATTTT. Translating gives CASSFPPQSGRMGPQHF.